The 8 T cell receptor beta chains below come from one sample, sequenced in a study of graft-versus-host responses after intestinal transplantation. No antigen has been identified for these receptors. Clones were sequenced by immunoSEQ multiplex PCR, and TCRdb holds only the in-frame ones, with some missing. Seen here are under 140,000 clones, 93% observed once, and the top ten hold roughly 0.5%. The sample was unstimulated CD8+ T cells sorted from spleen or lymph node cells, taken before intestinal transplant. These receptors came from a human donor who received an intestinal transplant.

The rearrangement uses TRBV28 and TRBJ1-2, with 10 bases matching TRBD1. The V and J ends lost 3 bases and 6 bases, in that order; junction bases with no gene match: 22. The CDR3 runs 20 residues. Per germline, CDR1 MDHEN and CDR2 SYDVKM. The CDR3 coding sequence is TGTGCCAGCAGTTTTTGGGGCTCCATTCCGGGACAGGGGTCAGGAAATGGCTACACCTTC. This codes for CASSFWGSIPGQGSGNGYTF.

This chain links TRBV7-9 with TRBJ1-2; 8 bases line up with TRBD1. V shed 2 bases and J 6 bases; nucleotides not matched to a gene: 11. Germline V gene sequence: CDR1 SEHNR, CDR2 FQNEAQ (reference sequence). This CDR3 contains 16 residues. The CDR3 protein is CASSLYGRTGPHGYTF. DNA of the CDR3: TGTGCCAGCAGCTTATATGGCAGGACAGGGCCTCATGGCTACACCTTC.

The V and J genes are TRBV5-4 and TRBJ2-3; no clear D gene. The V end lost 2 bases, the J end lost 2 bases, and 0 bases lay between the germline ends. The CDR3 consists of 11 residues. CDR1 and CDR2 from the germline V gene are SGHNT and YYREEE (reference sequence). In DNA, the CDR3 is TGTGCCAGCAGCTTCACAGATACGCAGTATTTT. As protein: CASSFTDTQYF.

This chain uses TRBV19 with TRBJ1-1; D perhaps matches TRBD1 (5 bases). Trimming stripped 5 bases from V and 5 bases from J, with 12 bases between. Per the germline V gene, CDR1 is LNHDA and CDR2 is SQIVND (reference sequence). The CDR3 covers 13 residues. The DNA for the CDR3 is TGTGCCAGTAGTGTGGGGGGACGGACTGAAGCTTTCTTT. Its translation: CASSVGGRTEAFF. The whole variable domain, remainder taken from reference TRBV19 and TRBJ1-1, is DGGITQSPKYLFRKEGQNVTLSCEQNLNHDAMYWYRQDPGQGLRLIYYSQIVNDFQKGDIAEGYSVSREKKESFPLTVTSAQKNPTAFYLCASSVGGRTEAFFGQGTRLTVV.

The rearrangement uses TRBV7-2 and TRBJ2-1; tentative D call: TRBD2 (6 bases). Trimming stripped 5 bases from V and 2 bases from J, with 19 bases between. Germline CDR1 is SGHTA and CDR2 is FQGNSA. The CDR3 is made up of 17 amino acids. CDR3 amino acids: CASSQTRRERAYNEQFF. The DNA for the CDR3 is TGTGCCAGCAGCCAAACGCGTCGGGAGAGAGCCTACAATGAGCAGTTCTTC.

CDR3 amino acids: CASSLPNQPQHF. The DNA of the CDR3 is TGTGCCAGCAGCTTACCAAATCAGCCCCAGCATTTT. The V gene is TRBV7-9, the J gene TRBJ1-5; unclear D gene. This CDR3 has 12 amino acids. Germline CDR1 reads SEHNR; CDR2 reads FQNEAQ (reference sequence). V was trimmed by 2 bases and J by 4 bases, leaving 3 bases between them. Complete variable domain (other parts from reference TRBV7-9 and TRBJ1-5): DTGVSQNPRHKITKRGQNVTFRCDPISEHNRLYWYRQTLGQGPEFLTYFQNEAQLEKSRLLSDRFSAERPKGSFSTLEIQRTEQGDSAMYLCASSLPNQPQHFGDGTRLSIL.

The chain uses TRBV15 and TRBJ1-2; a possible D gene is TRBD1 (6 bases). The CDR3 consists of 15 residues. The germline gives CDR1 LNHNV, CDR2 YYDKDF (reference sequence). Trimming shortened V by 0 bases and J by 2 bases, and 10 bases separated the two germline ends. The CDR3 sequence: CATSRDLGTNYGYTF. CDR3 in DNA: TGTGCCACCAGCAGAGATCTCGGGACAAACTATGGCTACACCTTC.

J is TRBJ2-7 and V is TRBV6-1; D uncertain. Germline V gene sequence: CDR1 MNHNS, CDR2 SASEGT. The CDR3 is 12 residues long. Between the trimmed V and J ends, which lost 5 bases and 3 bases, there was a span of 8 bases. CDR3 region: CASSLGHYEQYF. The CDR3 DNA sequence: TGTGCCAGCAGTCTAGGGCACTACGAGCAGTACTTC.